Described below is a single T cell receptor beta chain sequence and its context. As yet, its antigen is unknown. The sample belongs to a study of OX40 agonist ivuxolimab in advanced cancers. Study-wide points: Among the least clonally expanded were partial responders at 0.1-3.0 mg/kg.

Clones were read by immunoSEQ multiplex PCR, and TCRdb kept only the in-frame ones, dropping some. The data show approximately 26,000 clones, with 80% to 90% seen just once and roughly 12% held by the top ten. Germline loops: CDR1 LNHDA, CDR2 SQIVND (reference sequence). The CDR3 is made up of 17 amino acids. Trimming left V 3 bases short and J 0 bases short, with 14 bases between. The TCR originated in an adult with an advanced solid tumor such as melanoma, head and neck, liver or kidney cancer. Sequencing was performed on CD4+ or CD8+ T cells sorted from blood, taken in a trial of the OX40 agonist ivuxolimab. This sequence joins TRBV19 and TRBJ2-2; D possibly corresponds to TRBD1 (6 bases). The CDR3 nucleotides read TGTGCCAGTAGTATGGCTACAGGGATATCGAACACCGGGGAGCTGTTTTTT. As protein: CASSMATGISNTGELFF.